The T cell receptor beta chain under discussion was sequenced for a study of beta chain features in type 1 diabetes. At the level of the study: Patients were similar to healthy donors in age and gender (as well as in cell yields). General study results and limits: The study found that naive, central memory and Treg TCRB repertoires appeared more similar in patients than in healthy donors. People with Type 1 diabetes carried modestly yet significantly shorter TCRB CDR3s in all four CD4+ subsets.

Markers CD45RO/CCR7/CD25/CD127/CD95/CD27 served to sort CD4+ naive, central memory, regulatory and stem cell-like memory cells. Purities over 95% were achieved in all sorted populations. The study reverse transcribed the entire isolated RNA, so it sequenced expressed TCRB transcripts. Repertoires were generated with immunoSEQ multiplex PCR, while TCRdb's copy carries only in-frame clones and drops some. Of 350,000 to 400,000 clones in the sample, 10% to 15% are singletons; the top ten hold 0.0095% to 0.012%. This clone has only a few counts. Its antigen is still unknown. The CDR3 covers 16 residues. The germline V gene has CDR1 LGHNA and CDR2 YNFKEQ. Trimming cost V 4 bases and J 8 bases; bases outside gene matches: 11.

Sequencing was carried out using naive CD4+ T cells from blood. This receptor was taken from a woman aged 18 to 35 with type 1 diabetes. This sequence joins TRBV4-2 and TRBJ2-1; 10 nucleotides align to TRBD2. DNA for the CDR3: TGTGCCAGCAGCCCACGCGGCGCTAGCGGGAGTGATGAGCAGTTCTTC. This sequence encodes CASSPRGASGSDEQFF.